This T cell receptor beta chain stems from a study of beta chain features in type 1 diabetes. The study's findings and limits: Patients and controls would be equally affected if PCR favored shorter templates. The study found that naive, central memory and Treg TCRB repertoires appeared more similar in patients than in healthy donors. HLA effects on TCRB rearrangement stayed unresolved here. In every one of the four CD4+ subsets, TCRB CDR3s were moderately but significantly shorter in Type 1 diabetes patients.

Turning to this clone: What it binds is unknown.

Expressed TCRB transcripts were sequenced because the entire RNA isolate underwent reverse transcription. Data came from immunoSEQ multiplex PCR; TCRdb stores just in-frame clones and leaves some out. The sample holds 150,000 to 200,000 clones; approximately 62% are singletons and the top ten take 0.08% to 0.095%. Germline CDR1 reads GTSNPN; CDR2 reads SVGIG (reference sequence). The CDR3 is 10 residues long. V lost 7 bases and J 8 bases, leaving 6 bases between the germline ends. V is TRBV30 and J is TRBJ1-6; no firm D call. The clonotype originates from a man aged 25 to 45 with type 1 diabetes. Sequenced: naive CD4+ T cells from blood. CDR3 nucleotide sequence: TGTGCCTCACCAGATTCACCCCTCCACTTT. This translates into CASPDSPLHF.